This T cell receptor beta chain came from a study of blood T cells in healthy people across ages (dated by TCRdb to the mid-2010s). Regarding the study in general: In model experiments, template switching captured roughly one uniquely barcoded TCR beta cDNA molecule for every two T cells. Donors were grouped into four age groups: young (average 16 years), middle-aged (under 40), aged (approximately 67) and long-lived (about 90). For two donors (one aged 18 to 30 and one aged 80 or older), the study analyzed two additional independent replicas of 1 million unique cDNA reads from the same blood draw. To avoid experimental bias, donors of different ages were distributed randomly across sequencing lanes. To track age-related changes in TCR beta repertoire diversity, the study relied on deep sequencing normalized with unique cDNA molecular identifiers.

Study-wide conclusions, independent of this receptor: Bulk unsorted PBMC profiling prevented conclusive comparison of naive and antigen-experienced compartments. Estimates of total diversity from one million sequenced T cells were regarded as lower bounds and underestimates. The long-lived group showed more naive CD4+ T cells, fewer expanded clones and increased TCR diversity than the aged group, suggesting age selection. There was a strong correlation between observed TCR beta diversity and the percentage of naive T cells measured by flow cytometry. The CMV infection status of donors was not known, potentially confounding age-related changes in expanded clonotypes. As age increased, observed TCR beta diversity per million T cells dropped in a roughly linear way, and a significant reduction was already evident by age 40.

Systemically healthy Caucasian individuals from Russia, some 38 in total and aged about 6 to 100 years, were included as donors. Each donor gave about 9.2 milliliters of peripheral blood, drawn into EDTA-treated Vacutainer tubes. Ficoll-Paque density-gradient centrifugation was used to isolate PBMCs, with at least 7 million per sample. Trizol reagent was used to extract total RNA from the PBMCs, yielding at least 5.5 micrograms per sample. For every donor, an aliquot of PBMCs went through flow cytometry to measure the percentages of naive CD45RAhigh/CD27high T cells. Remarks on this clonotype: What this receptor recognizes is not known. Per-base qualities were not stored, and no clone one base away is much larger.

The CDR3 runs 14 residues from the cysteine to the phenylalanine. The sequence is cut down to CDR3 DNA, 42 bases in frame from base 1. Cut back by 5 bases and 4 bases, the V and J ends lie 12 bases apart. Reading the germline V gene gives CDR1 MNHEY and CDR2 SVGEGT. The method behind the library was 5' RACE. Data came from an Illumina HiSeq 2500. The second PCR ran for roughly 7 to 11 cycles and used a J-beta primer mix along with a sample-barcoded 5' primer. Each TCR beta cDNA molecule received a unique molecular identifier from a template-switch 5' adaptor carrying 12 random nucleotides. Each sample yielded at least 3 million CDR3-containing paired-end reads. First-strand cDNA was synthesized from all RNA with the Mint cDNA synthesis kit, primed by a TRBC-specific oligonucleotide. All cDNA was treated with uracil-DNA glycosylase and then went through a first 18-cycle PCR with the universal primers M1SS and BC2_uni_R. For the original study's pipeline: For normalization, 1 million high-quality reads were randomly selected from each sample, with every read carrying a distinct molecular identifier. Reads with shared molecular identifiers were discarded instead of being binned into consensus sequences. CDR3 identification, clonotype clustering and error correction used MiTCR with a Q25 quality threshold and the strictest error-elimination algorithm. A nonparametric unseen species model with Euler transformation was used to estimate a lower bound on total TCR beta diversity. Using fastp trimming at Q25 and MiXCR clonotype assembly, TCRdb reanalyzed the public sequencing data and kept in-frame beta chains. Merged by CDR3 protein, the rows form single entries marked with the most common genes and DNA. For this entry, the V and J calls and clone size follow TCRdb and not the study's own pipeline. Here the sample has 1.5 million to 1.9 million distinct CDR3 sequences; roughly 43% occur a single time. Approximately 4.1% of the sample belongs to the ten largest clones.

The rearranged chain carries TRBV6-2 or TRBV6-3 and TRBJ1-5; the D gene assignment is ambiguous. The clonotype comes from a woman between 18 and 29 years old in good health. Sequencing was done on a sample of blood. Read as DNA, the sequence is TGTGCCAGCAGTGACGTCTCGGAGAATCAGCCCCAGCATTTT. Translated, it reads CASSDVSENQPQHF.